Following are 9 T cell receptor beta chains from one sample sequenced in a study of T cells in Graves' hyperthyroidism and ophthalmopathy. The investigators amplified TCR beta CDR3 regions from RNA transcripts. The HTBI set primed first-round TCR CDR3 RT-PCR. Each CDR3 protein gets one entry after TCRdb re-called the multiplex PCR reads with MiXCR. The repertoire has 610,000 or so distinct CDR3 sequences, around 42% of them found once; the top ten carry about 8.3%. Sequencing used peripheral blood or thyroid tissue (not recorded which). These TCRs come from a woman under 30 with Graves' hyperthyroidism.

This chain connects TRBV29-1 to TRBJ2-7, with D tentatively TRBD2 (5 bases). Germline V lookup: CDR1 SQVTM, CDR2 ANQGSEA. V lost 7 bases and J 0 bases, leaving 16 bases between the germline ends. This CDR3 comprises 14 residues. In DNA, the CDR3 is TGCAGCGCGGCAGACGGGGAGAGCTCCTACGAGCAGTACTTC. It encodes CSAADGESSYEQYF.

The chain carries TRBV2 and TRBJ2-4; D is uncertain. The CDR3 has 13 amino acids. CDR1 is SNHLY and CDR2 is FYNNEI in the germline V gene. Trimming cost V 2 bases and J 6 bases, with 8 bases left between them. The CDR3 DNA reads as TGTGCCAGCAGTGAAATAGTTTTAAACATTCAGTACTTC. Its protein product is CASSEIVLNIQYF.

This clonotype was seen repeatedly, ten times or more. The V and J genes are TRBV7-2 and TRBJ2-7; D is unclear. The germline gives CDR1 SGHTA, CDR2 FQGNSA. V shed 1 base and J shed 0 bases, with 7 bases lying between them. The length of the CDR3 is 14 residues. CDR3 sequence reads: CASSLGYSSYEQYF. The CDR3 DNA reads as TGTGCCAGCAGCTTAGGTTACAGCTCCTACGAGCAGTACTTC.

This chain links TRBV7-9 with TRBJ1-5; 9 bases map to TRBD1. The V segment lost 5 bases and the J segment 5 bases; nucleotides outside the gene matches: 7. This CDR3 is 15 amino acids long. Germline V gene data show CDR1 as SEHNR and CDR2 as FQNEAQ (reference sequence). CDR3 sequence (DNA): TGTGCCAGCAGCACGCGGGACAGGGAGGATCAGCCCCAGCATTTT. Translating gives CASSTRDREDQPQHF.

This chain's CDR3 is CASSSRVGLHEQYF. CDR3 bases: TGTGCCAGCAGCTCACGGGTGGGACTGCACGAGCAGTACTTC. This sequence joins TRBV7-2 and TRBJ2-7, with a weak D call TRBD2 (6 bases). CDR3 size: 14 residues. Trimming left V 4 bases short and J 5 bases short, with 15 bases between. Germline loops: CDR1 SGHTA, CDR2 FQGNSA.

This clonotype was detected ten times or more. This sequence joins TRBV10-3 and TRBJ2-2; D is uncertain. This CDR3 is built from 13 residues. Looked up from germline, CDR1 is ENHRY and CDR2 is SYGVKD. Between the trimmed V and J ends, which lost 4 bases and 5 bases, there was a span of 8 bases. The CDR3 is CAISGRSTGELFF. The CDR3 region has the DNA TGTGCCATCAGTGGACGCTCGACCGGGGAGCTGTTTTTT.

About this clonotype itself: At one boundary the junction diverges from the germline segment, which might be a read error. The rearrangement links TRBV5-4 to TRBJ1-4; D may be TRBD1 (5 bases). CDR3 length: 12 amino acids. CDR1 SGHNT and CDR2 YYREEE come from the germline V gene (reference sequence). CDR3 residues: CASSFEGADTLF. Written as DNA, the CDR3 is TGTGCCAGCAGCTTCGAAGGGGCGGACACCCTTTTT.

The chain has TRBV20-1 and TRBJ2-7; D is perhaps TRBD2 (5 bases). Deletions cut 2 bases from V and 4 bases from J, with 12 bases between. Germline V gene data show CDR1 as DFQATT and CDR2 as SNEGSKA (reference sequence). The CDR3 has 13 residues. CDR3 coding DNA: TGCAGTGCTAGAAGGACGAGGGCTTACGAGCAGTACTTC. Encoded protein: CSARRTRAYEQYF.

The V gene is TRBV15, the J gene TRBJ2-3, with 11 positions matching TRBD2. This CDR3 comprises 15 residues. V lost 7 bases to trimming and J lost 1 base; unmatched junction nucleotides: 4. Germline V lookup: CDR1 LNHNV, CDR2 YYDKDF (reference sequence). This CDR3 is CATKTSGGGTDTQYF. As DNA, the CDR3 is TGTGCCACCAAAACTAGCGGGGGAGGCACAGATACGCAGTATTTT.